The next 10 T cell receptor beta chains were all read from a single sample in a study of T cells in Graves' hyperthyroidism and ophthalmopathy. Amplified regions were TCR beta CDR3 sequences from RNA transcripts. TCR CDR3 regions were first amplified by RT-PCR with HTBI primers. From the multiplex PCR reads, TCRdb called clonotypes with MiXCR, one entry per CDR3 protein. The sample carries a few hundred thousand distinct CDR3 sequences, 15% recorded once. Specimen: blood. The receptors here all came from a woman aged 45 to 65 with Graves' hyperthyroidism that later progressed to Graves' ophthalmopathy.

The chain employs TRBV5-4 and TRBJ2-6, with D perhaps matching TRBD1 (5 bases). Germline CDR1 SGHNT, CDR2 YYREEE (reference sequence). This CDR3 region has 16 residues. V was cut by 4 bases and J by 0 bases, with 11 bases left in between. CDR3 region: CASSPGGASGANVLTF. CDR3 nucleotide sequence: TGTGCCAGCAGCCCTGGTGGGGCCTCTGGGGCCAACGTCCTGACTTTC.

Many counts were recorded for this clonotype. The chain joins TRBV20-1 to TRBJ2-1, with TRBD1 matching 9 bases. V lost 4 bases and J lost 2; bases outside the gene matches: 12. This CDR3 is built from 17 residues. Germline CDR1 and CDR2: DFQATT and SNEGSKA (reference sequence). The CDR3 reads CSAKTMTGTGPYNEQFF. The CDR3 DNA is TGCAGTGCTAAAACCATGACCGGGACAGGGCCCTACAATGAGCAGTTCTTC.

This clonotype was seen only a few times. The chain links TRBV7-9 to TRBJ2-3; weak D call: TRBD2 (5 bases). V was shortened by 2 bases and J by 8 bases, with 8 bases between the two germline ends. This CDR3 has 12 amino acids. The germline CDR1 and CDR2 sequences are SEHNR and FQNEAQ (reference sequence). The CDR3 DNA follows: TGTGCCAGCAGCTTAATAGAGGGTACGCAGTATTTT. Translated: CASSLIEGTQYF.

At least ten counts were recorded for this clonotype. This sequence joins TRBV11-3 and TRBJ2-7; D unresolved. Trimming pared 2 bases from V and 5 bases from J, leaving 10 bases between. Germline assignment: CDR1 SGHNT and CDR2 YENEEA. The CDR3 has 13 amino acids. The CDR3 region has the DNA TGTGCCAGCAGCTTAATCGTAGGGCACGAGCAGTACTTC. This gives the protein CASSLIVGHEQYF.

In this sample, this clonotype turned up many times. The V gene is TRBV5-5, the J gene TRBJ2-5, with a tentative D call TRBD1 (6 bases). The V end was cut by 2 bases, the J end by 5 bases, with 13 bases between. The CDR3 loop spans 14 amino acids. In germline, CDR1 is SGHKS, CDR2 YYEKEE (reference sequence). Here the CDR3 reads CASSFATGLETQYF. DNA of the CDR3: TGTGCCAGCAGCTTCGCCACAGGGCTGGAGACCCAGTACTTC.

This clonotype has a count of ten or more. This chain links TRBV5-6 with TRBJ2-3, with TRBD2 matching over 12 bases. Looked up from germline, CDR1 is SGHDT and CDR2 is YYEEEE. The CDR3 has 15 amino acids. Trimming removed 1 base from V and 8 bases from J; junction bases left unmatched: 5. CDR3 region: CASSLFASGRATQYF. The CDR3 nucleotides read TGTGCCAGCAGCTTGTTTGCTAGCGGGAGGGCTACGCAGTATTTT.

This clonotype was counted ten times or more. This chain connects TRBV6-1 to TRBJ2-7; D is unresolved. Germline CDR1 is MNHNS and CDR2 is SASEGT. The CDR3 covers 13 residues. V was clipped by 8 bases and J by 0 bases, with 11 bases between them. CDR3: CASRGASSYEQYF. CDR3 DNA: TGTGCCAGCCGAGGAGCGAGCTCCTACGAGCAGTACTTC.

This clonotype was recorded many times. The chain joins TRBV12-3 or TRBV12-4 to TRBJ2-7; tentative D call: TRBD1 (5 bases). V was pared by 6 bases and J by 0 bases, with 15 bases between. The CDR3 has 15 amino acids. The CDR3 DNA sequence: TGTGCCAGCAGAATTTCAGGGAAGGGCTCCTACGAGCAGTACTTC. This translates into CASRISGKGSYEQYF.

As regards this clonotype: A read error may explain this, as a much larger clone is one base away. This chain connects TRBV6-1 to TRBJ1-2; D remains unclear. The CDR3 is 10 residues long. CDR1 is MNHNS, CDR2 SASEGT, per germline. CDR3 region: CANSEYGYTF. The CDR3 nucleotides are TGTGCCAACAGTGAATATGGCTACACCTTC.

This chain links TRBV7-6 with TRBJ2-1; 12 nucleotides match TRBD2. V was clipped by 2 bases and J by 3 bases; unmatched bases: 8. Germline lookup yields CDR1 SGHVS and CDR2 FNYEAQ. This CDR3 is built from 18 residues. CDR3 sequence (DNA): TGTGCCAGCAGCTTACTAGCGGGAGGGGGCGGGTACTACAATGAGCAGTTCTTC. As protein: CASSLLAGGGGYYNEQFF.